These 7 T cell receptor beta chains were sequenced from one sample in a study of lymphopenia after photon versus proton radiotherapy. The method was immunoSEQ multiplex PCR; TCRdb's version includes in-frame clones alone and lacks a portion of them. The sample consists of roughly 5,200 clones, 88% of them appearing once. The material was peripheral blood, obtained from a patient treated with photon-based radiotherapy. All receptors come from a man under 40 with gastric cancer.

This chain's CDR3 is CASSAPRQETQYF. In DNA form, the CDR3 reads TGTGCCAGCAGCGCACCCCGACAAGAGACCCAGTACTTC. The chain uses TRBV9 and TRBJ2-5; D unclear. Germline V lookup: CDR1 SGDLS, CDR2 YYNGEE. The V gene lost 3 bases and the J gene lost 2 bases, with 8 bases spanning the gap. The CDR3 runs 13 residues.

The chain has TRBV11-3 and TRBJ2-2; TRBD2 agrees at 7 bases. This CDR3 is 16 amino acids long. Germline V lookup: CDR1 SGHNT, CDR2 YENEEA. The trim removed 5 bases at V and 6 bases at J, leaving 12 bases unmatched. The CDR3: CASSINTLGRAGELFF. DNA for the CDR3: TGTGCCAGCAGCATAAACACCCTGGGGAGGGCCGGGGAGCTGTTTTTT. The whole variable domain, filled in from reference TRBV11-3 and TRBJ2-2, reads EAGVVQSPRYKIIEKKQPVAFWCNPISGHNTLYWYLQNLGQGPELLIRYENEEAVDDSQLPKDRFSAERLKGVDSTLKIQPAELGDSAVYLCASSINTLGRAGELFFGEGSRLTVL.

The rearrangement links TRBV5-6 to TRBJ1-6, with TRBD1 matching 7 bases. The ends lost 3 bases at V and 0 bases at J; junction bases unmatched: 6. Germline lookup yields CDR1 SGHDT and CDR2 YYEEEE. This CDR3 spans 17 amino acids. CDR3 DNA: TGTGCCAGCAGCTCCCAGGGGGGAAGCTCCTATAATTCACCCCTCCACTTT. Translated, it gives CASSSQGGSSYNSPLHF.

This clone was seen once. The CDR3 coding sequence is TGTGCCAGCAGCCCCCAGGGGGGGCCAGGAAACACCATATATTTT. It is translated as CASSPQGGPGNTIYF. The chain joins TRBV9 to TRBJ1-3, with 7 bases that match TRBD1. Germline trimming cut 4 bases from V and 4 bases from J; bases unmatched to any gene: 8. The germline V gene has CDR1 SGDLS and CDR2 YYNGEE. The CDR3 has 15 amino acids.

CDR3 DNA sequence: TGTGCCAGCAGCCAAGCGGGGGGCCCGGGTGGCACAGATACGCAGTATTTT. Translation gives CASSQAGGPGGTDTQYF. This chain joins TRBV2 and TRBJ2-3, with 9 nucleotides matching TRBD2. This CDR3 spans 17 amino acids. With 6 bases clipped from V and 1 base from J, the junction kept 11 bases outside the gene matches. Germline loops: CDR1 SNHLY, CDR2 FYNNEI.

The V and J genes are TRBV28 and TRBJ1-1, with D possibly being TRBD1 (5 bases). The germline V gene encodes CDR1 MDHEN and CDR2 SYDVKM. Deletions cut 3 bases from V and 11 bases from J, with 16 bases between. CDR3 length: 13 amino acids. CDR3 amino acids: CASSLGGERGAFF. The CDR3 region has the DNA TGTGCCAGCAGTTTGGGGGGGGAGCGTGGGGCTTTCTTT. The variable domain in full, with the rest retrieved from reference TRBV28 and TRBJ1-1, is DVKVTQSSRYLVKRTGEKVFLECVQDMDHENMFWYRQDPGLGLRLIYFSYDVKMKEKGDIPEGYSVSREKKERFSLILESASTNQTSMYLCASSLGGERGAFFGQGTRLTVV.

The gene calls are TRBV4-1 and TRBJ1-1, with D perhaps matching TRBD1 (5 bases). V lost 3 bases to trimming and J lost 2 bases, with 16 bases between them. CDR1 and CDR2 (germline): MGHRA, YSYEKL. The CDR3 runs 16 residues. The CDR3 reads CASSHTPGRTNTEAFF. For the CDR3, the DNA is TGCGCCAGCAGCCATACGCCGGGGCGAACTAACACTGAAGCTTTCTTT.